Below are 5 T cell receptor beta chains sequenced from a single sample in a study of T cell repertoires in cytomegalovirus infection. The antigens of these receptors remain unknown. TCRdb re-analysed the reads in MiXCR, keeping a single row per CDR3 protein. The data hold about half a million distinct CDR3 sequences, with roughly a third observed a single time. The sample was cultured PBMCs, taken from culture after CMV antigen stimulation. The receptors come from a human donor in good health (CMV status not recorded). Some clones in this sample may be carry-over from other donors' samples.

The table lists this clonotype with a few counts. This chain links TRBV28 with TRBJ1-2; D is possibly TRBD1 (5 bases). This CDR3 contains 13 residues. Trimming took off 7 bases at V and 8 bases at J, with 17 bases between the two ends. CDR1 is MDHEN and CDR2 is SYDVKM in the germline V gene. The CDR3 DNA reads as TGTGCCAGCACTTACAACGGGGGGAGAGGCTACACCTTC. Translating it yields CASTYNGGRGYTF.

The J gene is TRBJ2-1, the V gene TRBV4-1, with 14 bases fitting TRBD2. The V gene's germline CDR1 is MGHRA and CDR2 YSYEKL. Trimming took 4 bases from V and 3 from J; bases not matched to a gene: 5. This CDR3 region has 17 residues. The CDR3 sequence: CASSPSGLAGGYNEQFF. CDR3 nucleotide sequence: TGCGCCAGCAGCCCCTCAGGACTAGCGGGAGGCTACAATGAGCAGTTCTTC.

J is TRBJ1-4 and V is TRBV5-4; D call uncertain. This CDR3 spans 15 amino acids. V lost 2 bases to trimming and J lost 6 bases, with 14 bases between them. CDR1 is SGHNT, CDR2 YYREEE, per germline (reference sequence). The CDR3 DNA follows: TGTGCCAGCAGCTTCGGACCTTCCCGGGATGAAAAACTGTTTTTT. Encoded protein: CASSFGPSRDEKLFF.

To note about this clonotype: The conserved final phenylalanine or tryptophan is absent from the CDR3, which likely points to a read error. It is unclear where the CDR3 begins or ends on the DNA, so no DNA is shown, and the CDR3 is as TCRdb lists it. The V and J genes are TRBV6-2 or TRBV6-3 and TRBJ2-1; the table's D call of TRBD1 was not tested on the DNA. The CDR3 sequence runs 12 residues, both termini included. Germline CDR1 and CDR2: MNHEY and SVGEGT. The CDR3 loop reads CASSTLDRRTWV.

This sequence joins TRBV20-1 and TRBJ1-1; D ambiguous. The CDR3 length is 14 residues. Between the trimmed V and J ends, which lost 6 bases and 0 bases, there was a span of 14 bases. Germline loops: CDR1 DFQATT, CDR2 SNEGSKA (reference sequence). Here the CDR3 DNA reads TGCAGTGCCCTACCCACTGCATTGAACACTGAAGCTTTCTTT. It yields the protein CSALPTALNTEAFF.